The rows below give T cell receptor beta chains drawn from one sample of a study of blood T cell repertoires in COVID-19. The table came from immunoSEQ multiplex PCR; TCRdb's copy has only in-frame clones and leaves some out. This table holds 250,000 to 400,000 clones, about nine tenths found once. Specimen: PBMCs or T cells enriched from blood (not recorded which). The receptors shown here come from a man in his sixties who had recovered from COVID-19. Both conserved end residues are part of each CDR3. A D gene is named only where the DNA matches it firmly. Expanded clones get a size class; other rows say once, few or many, or leave the size out.

size | D | J | V | DNA | CDR3
once | TRBD2 | TRBJ2-7 | TRBV12-3/TRBV12-4 | TGTGCCAGCAGACTAGCGGGAGGCCACGAGCAGTACTTC | CASRLAGGHEQYF
. | TRBD1 | TRBJ2-2 | TRBV2 | TGTGCCAGCAGTGGAAGGACAGGGACCGGGGAGCTGTTTTTT | CASSGRTGTGELFF
. | TRBD2 | TRBJ2-7 | TRBV5-1 | TGCGCCAGCAGCCTAACTCCTATTCAGGCGGGGGGTTCCTACGAGCAGTACTTC | CASSLTPIQAGGSYEQYF
. | TRBD1 | TRBJ2-5 | TRBV11-2 | TGTGCCAGCAGCTTCGGACAGGGGTCAGTCGAGACCCAGTACTTC | CASSFGQGSVETQYF
. | . | TRBJ2-5 | TRBV14 | TGTGCCAGCAGCCAATTCCGCGGGACCGACCAAGAGACCCAGTACTTC | CASSQFRGTDQETQYF
few | . | TRBJ2-3 | TRBV18 | TGTGCCAGCTCACTTACTAGCACAGATACGCAGTATTTT | CASSLTSTDTQYF
. | . | TRBJ2-1 | TRBV28 | TGTGCCAGCAGTCGAGACTATGAGCAGTTCTTC | CASSRDYEQFF
few | TRBD1 | TRBJ2-7 | TRBV6-5 | TGTGCCAGCAGTCAAAACAGGGGGGTCTACGAGCAGTACTTC | CASSQNRGVYEQYF
. | . | TRBJ2-3 | TRBV27 | TGTGCCAGCAGTCCGCTTGGAGCGGCCACAGATACGCAGTATTTT | CASSPLGAATDTQYF
. | TRBD2 | TRBJ2-7 | TRBV7-2 | TGTGCCAGCAGCTTTGCCACTAGCGGGAGATACGACGAGCAGTACTTC | CASSFATSGRYDEQYF
. | TRBD2 | TRBJ2-1 | TRBV7-2 | TGTGCCAGCAGCCGCCTTAGCGGGAGGTTTGAGCAGTTCTTC | CASSRLSGRFEQFF
. | TRBD1 | TRBJ2-5 | TRBV9 | TGTGCCAGCAGCGCGTTCGACAGGGCTGGAGAGACCCAGTACTTC | CASSAFDRAGETQYF
. | TRBD1 | TRBJ1-2 | TRBV7-2 | TGTGCCAGCAGCTTAGGACAGGGTAACTATGGCTACACCTTC | CASSLGQGNYGYTF
. | TRBD2 | TRBJ2-3 | TRBV29-1 | TGCAGCGTTGGCGGGAGAGGAGTCACAGATACGCAGTATTTT | CSVGGRGVTDTQYF
. | TRBD1 | TRBJ1-1 | TRBV7-9 | TGTGCCAGCATAACAGGGGGATACACTGAAGCTTTCTTT | CASITGGYTEAFF
. | TRBD1 | TRBJ2-2 | TRBV28 | TGTGCCAGCAGTTTGACAGGGGTGAACACCGGGGAGCTGTTTTTT | CASSLTGVNTGELFF
. | . | TRBJ2-1 | TRBV28 | TGTGCCAGCAGAAGAACTACAGGGAGCTCCTACAATGAGCAGTTCTTC | CASRRTTGSSYNEQFF
. | TRBD1 | TRBJ1-1 | TRBV28 | TGTGCCAGCAGGGCAGGGGGCACTGAAGCTTTCTTT | CASRAGGTEAFF
once | TRBD2 | TRBJ2-5 | TRBV29-1 | TGCAGCGTGGAGGGACGGACTAGCGGAAAAGAGACCCAGTACTTC | CSVEGRTSGKETQYF
once | TRBD1 | TRBJ1-4 | TRBV29-1 | TGCAGCGCAGCTTCGACAGGGGGAAGTGAAAAACTGTTTTTT | CSAASTGGSEKLFF